The clone carrying this TCR beta chain was counted once. Its target is unknown. This sample is drawn from a study of T cell responses to AZD1222 COVID-19 vaccine. CDR3 length equals 14 residues. Germline CDR1 is SGHRS and CDR2 is YFSETQ. V lost 5 bases to trimming and J lost 5 bases; unmatched junction nucleotides: 5. Repertoires were generated with immunoSEQ multiplex PCR, while TCRdb's copy carries only in-frame clones and drops some. The sample records roughly 160,000 clones, 75% to 95% being singletons. Notes on the study in general: It was only a handful of AZD1222 recipients who were seropositive at baseline.

This sequence was found in an adult in good health. The gene calls are TRBV5-1 and TRBJ1-2; TRBD1 agrees at 11 bases. The sample consisted of peripheral blood, taken on day 0 of AZD1222 vaccination. The CDR3 DNA reads as TGCGCCAGCAGTTTGTGGGACAGGGGGTATGGCTACACCTTC. Translation: CASSLWDRGYGYTF.